This is a list of T cell receptor beta chains from one sample in a study of blood T cell repertoires in COVID-19. Assay: immunoSEQ multiplex PCR; the TCRdb copy retains only in-frame clones and omits some. The data show 160,000 or so clones, 80% to 90% seen once. The specimen sequenced was peripheral blood. All receptors derive from a woman aged 40 to 49 with acute or convalescent COVID-19. Both conserved end residues are trimmed from each CDR3. A D gene is named only where the DNA matches it firmly.

v_call	j_call	cdr3_length	d_call	cdr3_aa
TRBV6-1	TRBJ2-6	16	-	ASSEQGMWMSGANVLT
TRBV3-1/TRBV3-2	TRBJ1-1	12	TRBD1	ASSPGGMVTEAF
TRBV30	TRBJ2-1	15	TRBD2	ASLPGLADSSYNEQF
TRBV19	TRBJ2-2	15	TRBD2	ASSQGLAGTMTGELF
TRBV27	TRBJ2-2	13	TRBD1	ASKDPGQGAGELF
TRBV6-5	TRBJ2-7	14	-	ASSYGGGPTSYEQY
TRBV24-1	TRBJ2-2	14	TRBD2	ATSAPGTSETGELF
TRBV24-1	TRBJ2-1	14	-	ATSDLPSSGYHEQF
TRBV18	TRBJ2-7	12	-	ASSRGVSSYEQY
TRBV11-3	TRBJ2-6	17	TRBD1	ASSPDPRDSNPGANVLT
TRBV19	TRBJ2-7	16	-	ASSITGEVADNYYEQY
TRBV6-4	TRBJ2-3	13	-	ASSRNRESTDTQY
TRBV19	TRBJ2-3	19	TRBD2	ASSLGDLAGGPLVSTDTQY
TRBV9	TRBJ1-2	14	-	ASSVVPVGANYGYT
TRBV18	TRBJ1-1	12	-	ASSPHRDGTEAF
TRBV10-2	TRBJ2-7	12	TRBD1	ASQLDRGHGEQY
TRBV28	TRBJ2-7	12	-	ASSKQVSTYEQY
TRBV5-4	TRBJ1-2	14	TRBD1	ASSLRDRGGAYGYT
TRBV4-1	TRBJ2-7	16	-	ASSQGARVDGSSYEQY
TRBV5-1	TRBJ2-1	12	TRBD2	ASEPGLDYNEQF
TRBV7-9	TRBJ2-3	13	TRBD1	ASSPKDRITDTQY
TRBV11-2	TRBJ2-7	15	TRBD2	ASSLAGLAGRSYEQY
TRBV21-1	TRBJ2-7	12	-	ASSKGGSRYEQY
TRBV11-3	TRBJ1-6	12	-	ASSFIRANSPLH
TRBV6-5	TRBJ2-1	13	TRBD2	ASSYGGGSSGEQF
TRBV27	TRBJ1-2	10	TRBD1	ASSAGTGGYT
TRBV19	TRBJ2-3	15	TRBD1	ASSTQRQGRRTDTQY
TRBV5-4	TRBJ2-7	11	TRBD1	ASTTGTGYEQY
TRBV2	TRBJ1-5	13	TRBD1	ASRQDRVGGQPQH
TRBV7-8	TRBJ2-7	11	-	ASSLTGNYEQY
TRBV9	TRBJ1-5	12	-	ASSGRGEGQPQH
TRBV10-3	TRBJ2-7	15	TRBD2	AISYRLAGGENYEQY
TRBV5-4	TRBJ2-7	14	TRBD2	ASSPITSGGSYEQY
TRBV19	TRBJ1-2	12	-	ASSSVWQGGGYT
TRBV4-2	TRBJ2-7	14	-	ASSQDQGQPSYEQY
TRBV2	TRBJ1-1	10	TRBD1	ASSRDREEAF
TRBV24-1	TRBJ2-5	15	-	ATSDPLRAGHQETQY
TRBV24-1	TRBJ2-7	13	TRBD2	ATSDTLAGAREQY
TRBV29-1	TRBJ1-1	11	-	SVSIGQLTEAF
TRBV5-5	TRBJ2-3	13	-	ASSSSGLRTDTQY
TRBV19	TRBJ1-1	13	TRBD1	ASSIQGDWNTEAF
TRBV3-1/TRBV3-2	TRBJ2-1	10	-	ASSLSPTEQF
TRBV19	TRBJ2-7	12	TRBD2	ASSNSGRGYEQY
TRBV5-4	TRBJ1-1	11	TRBD1	ASSEDRATEAF
TRBV10-3	TRBJ2-1	11	-	AIKEGRDNEQF
TRBV24-1	TRBJ2-2	16	TRBD2	ATSDTGTSGEFTGELF
TRBV4-2	TRBJ2-1	14	-	ASSQESGSSYNEQF
TRBV9	TRBJ1-1	13	TRBD1	ASSSQGQGNTEAF
TRBV28	TRBJ2-7	12	TRBD1	ASSSGQATYEQY
TRBV12-3/TRBV12-4	TRBJ1-4	11	TRBD1	ASSLLGDRALF
TRBV9	TRBJ2-5	12	TRBD1	ASSIRQGGETQY